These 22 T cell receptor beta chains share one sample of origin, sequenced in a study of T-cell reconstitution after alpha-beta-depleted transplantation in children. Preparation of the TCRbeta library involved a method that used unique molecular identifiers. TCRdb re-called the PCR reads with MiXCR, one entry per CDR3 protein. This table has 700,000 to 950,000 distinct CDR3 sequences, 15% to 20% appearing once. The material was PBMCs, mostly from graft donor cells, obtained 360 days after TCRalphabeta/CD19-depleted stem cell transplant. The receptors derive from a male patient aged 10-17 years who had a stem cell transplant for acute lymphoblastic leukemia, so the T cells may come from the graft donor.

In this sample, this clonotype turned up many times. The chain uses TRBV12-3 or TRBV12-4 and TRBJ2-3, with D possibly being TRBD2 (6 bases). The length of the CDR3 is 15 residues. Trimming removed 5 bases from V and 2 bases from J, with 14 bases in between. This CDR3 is CASSPRAGYTDTQYF. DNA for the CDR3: TGTGCCAGCAGTCCTCGGGCGGGATACACAGATACGCAGTATTTT.

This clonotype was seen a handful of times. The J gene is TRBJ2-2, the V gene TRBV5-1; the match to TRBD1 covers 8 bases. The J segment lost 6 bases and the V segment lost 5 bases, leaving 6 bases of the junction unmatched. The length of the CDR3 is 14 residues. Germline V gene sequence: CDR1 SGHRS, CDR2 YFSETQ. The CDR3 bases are TGCGCCAGCAGACCAGGGACAGGCCCCGGGGAGCTGTTTTTT. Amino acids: CASRPGTGPGELFF. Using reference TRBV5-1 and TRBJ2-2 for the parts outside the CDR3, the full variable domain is KAGVTQTPRYLIKTRGQQVTLSCSPISGHRSVSWYQQTPGQGLQFLFEYFSETQRNKGNFPGRFSGRQFSNSRSEMNVSTLELGDSALYLCASRPGTGPGELFFGEGSRLTVL.

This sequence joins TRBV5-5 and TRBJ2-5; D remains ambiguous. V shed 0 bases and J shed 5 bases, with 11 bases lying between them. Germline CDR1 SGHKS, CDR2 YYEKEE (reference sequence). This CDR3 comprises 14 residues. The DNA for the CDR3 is TGTGCCAGCAGCTTGGCTGTCGGGTTGGAGACCCAGTACTTC. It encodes CASSLAVGLETQYF.

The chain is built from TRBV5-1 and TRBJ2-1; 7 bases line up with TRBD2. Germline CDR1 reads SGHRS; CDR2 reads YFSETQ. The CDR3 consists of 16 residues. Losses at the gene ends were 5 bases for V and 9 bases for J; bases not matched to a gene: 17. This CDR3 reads CASRTLADSPGREQFF. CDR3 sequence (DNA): TGCGCCAGCAGAACCCTAGCGGACTCACCGGGTCGTGAGCAGTTCTTC. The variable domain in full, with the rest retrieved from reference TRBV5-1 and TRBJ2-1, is KAGVTQTPRYLIKTRGQQVTLSCSPISGHRSVSWYQQTPGQGLQFLFEYFSETQRNKGNFPGRFSGRQFSNSRSEMNVSTLELGDSALYLCASRTLADSPGREQFFGPGTRLTVL.

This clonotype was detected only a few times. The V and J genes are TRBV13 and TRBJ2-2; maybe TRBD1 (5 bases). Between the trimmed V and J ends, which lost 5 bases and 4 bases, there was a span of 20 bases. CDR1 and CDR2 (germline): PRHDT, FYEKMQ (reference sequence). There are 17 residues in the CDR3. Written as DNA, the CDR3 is TGTGCCAGCAGCCTAATCCGGACAAGCAAAAGCACCGGGGAGCTGTTTTTT. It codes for CASSLIRTSKSTGELFF.

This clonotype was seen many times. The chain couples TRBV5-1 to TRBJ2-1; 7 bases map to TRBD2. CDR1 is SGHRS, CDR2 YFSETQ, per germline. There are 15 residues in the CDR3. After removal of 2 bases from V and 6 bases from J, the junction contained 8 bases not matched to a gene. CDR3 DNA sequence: TGCGCCAGCAGCTTCCTCGGGACTACCCTCAATGAGCAGTTCTTC. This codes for CASSFLGTTLNEQFF.

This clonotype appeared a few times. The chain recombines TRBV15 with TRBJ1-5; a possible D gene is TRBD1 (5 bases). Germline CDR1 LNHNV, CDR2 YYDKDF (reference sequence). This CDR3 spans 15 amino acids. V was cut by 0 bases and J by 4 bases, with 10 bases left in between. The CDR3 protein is CATSRERDLNQPQHF. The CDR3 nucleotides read TGTGCCACCAGCAGAGAGAGGGACCTAAATCAGCCCCAGCATTTT. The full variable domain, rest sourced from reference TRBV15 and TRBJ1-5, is DAMVIQNPRYQVTQFGKPVTLSCSQTLNHNVMYWYQQKSSQAPKLLFHYYDKDFNNEADTPDNFQSRRPNTSFCFLDIRSPGLGDTAMYLCATSRERDLNQPQHFGDGTRLSIL.

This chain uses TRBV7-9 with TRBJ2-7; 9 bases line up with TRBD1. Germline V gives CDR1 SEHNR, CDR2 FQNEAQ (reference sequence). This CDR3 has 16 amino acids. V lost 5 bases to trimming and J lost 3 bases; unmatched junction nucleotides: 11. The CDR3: CASSLGRWDRVYEQYF. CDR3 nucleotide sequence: TGTGCCAGCAGCCTAGGGAGATGGGACAGGGTCTACGAGCAGTACTTC.

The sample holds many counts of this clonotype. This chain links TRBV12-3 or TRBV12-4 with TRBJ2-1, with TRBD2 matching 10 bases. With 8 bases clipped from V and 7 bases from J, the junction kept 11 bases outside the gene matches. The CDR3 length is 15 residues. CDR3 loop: CASSPLAGVSNEQFF. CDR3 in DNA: TGTGCCAGCTCTCCCCTAGCGGGAGTCTCTAATGAGCAGTTCTTC.

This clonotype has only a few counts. The DNA of the CDR3 is TGTGCCAGCAGTTTCCGCGGGGCTTGGTTCATTCAGTACTTC. It yields the protein CASSFRGAWFIQYF. V usage is TRBV28 and J usage is TRBJ2-4, with D perhaps matching TRBD2 (6 bases). The length of the CDR3 is 14 residues. With 3 bases removed from V and 9 bases from J, the gap between germline ends came to 15 bases. Looked up from germline, CDR1 is MDHEN and CDR2 is SYDVKM.

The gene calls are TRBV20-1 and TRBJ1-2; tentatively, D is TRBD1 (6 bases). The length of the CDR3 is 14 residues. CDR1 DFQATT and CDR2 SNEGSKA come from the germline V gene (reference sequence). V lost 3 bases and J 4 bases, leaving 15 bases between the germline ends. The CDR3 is CSASPGQTFYGYTF. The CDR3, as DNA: TGCAGTGCTAGTCCAGGACAGACATTCTATGGCTACACCTTC.

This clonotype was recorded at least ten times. DNA of the CDR3: TGTGCCAGCAGCCGACCCGGGACTAACAAAGAGACCCAGTACTTC. Translation: CASSRPGTNKETQYF. The genes are TRBV4-2 and TRBJ2-5, with TRBD2 matching 7 bases. V lost 4 bases and J lost 3; bases outside the gene matches: 8. This CDR3 comprises 15 residues. Germline assignment: CDR1 LGHNA and CDR2 YNFKEQ.

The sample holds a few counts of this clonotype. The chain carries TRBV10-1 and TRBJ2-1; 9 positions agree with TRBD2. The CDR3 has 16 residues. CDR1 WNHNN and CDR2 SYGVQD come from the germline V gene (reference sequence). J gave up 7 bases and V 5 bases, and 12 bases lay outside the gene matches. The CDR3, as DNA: TGCGCCAGCAGTCCGCTGACTAGCGGTCCCGAAAATGAGCAGTTCTTC. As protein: CASSPLTSGPENEQFF.

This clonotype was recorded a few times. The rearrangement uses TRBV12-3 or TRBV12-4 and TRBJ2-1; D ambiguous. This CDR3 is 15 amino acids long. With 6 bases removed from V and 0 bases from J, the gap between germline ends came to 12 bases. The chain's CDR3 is CASRRTDVSYNEQFF. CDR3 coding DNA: TGTGCCAGCAGAAGGACGGATGTCTCCTACAATGAGCAGTTCTTC.

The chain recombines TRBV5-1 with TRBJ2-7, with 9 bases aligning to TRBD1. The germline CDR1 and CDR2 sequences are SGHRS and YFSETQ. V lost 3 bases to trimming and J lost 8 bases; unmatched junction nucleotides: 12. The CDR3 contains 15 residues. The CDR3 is CASSSGTGRATQQYF. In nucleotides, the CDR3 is TGCGCCAGCAGCTCCGGGACAGGGAGGGCAACGCAGCAGTACTTC.

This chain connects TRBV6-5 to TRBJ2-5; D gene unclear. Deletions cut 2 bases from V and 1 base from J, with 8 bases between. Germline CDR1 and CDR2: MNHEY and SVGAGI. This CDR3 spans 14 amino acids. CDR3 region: CASSYRVGQETQYF. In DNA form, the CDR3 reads TGTGCCAGCAGTTACAGGGTGGGCCAAGAGACCCAGTACTTC.

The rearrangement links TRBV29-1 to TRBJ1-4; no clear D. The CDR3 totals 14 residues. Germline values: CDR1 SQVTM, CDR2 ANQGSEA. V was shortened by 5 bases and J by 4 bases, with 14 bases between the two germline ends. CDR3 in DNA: TGCAGCGTTAAAATAGGGCGGATTAATGAAAAACTGTTTTTT. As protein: CSVKIGRINEKLFF.

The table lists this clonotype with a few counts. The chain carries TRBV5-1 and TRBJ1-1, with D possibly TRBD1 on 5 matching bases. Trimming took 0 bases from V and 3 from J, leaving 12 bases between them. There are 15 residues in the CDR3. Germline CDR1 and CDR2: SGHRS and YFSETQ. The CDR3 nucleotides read TGCGCCAGCAGCTTGGCAGGGTGGGCAGACACTGAAGCTTTCTTT. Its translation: CASSLAGWADTEAFF.

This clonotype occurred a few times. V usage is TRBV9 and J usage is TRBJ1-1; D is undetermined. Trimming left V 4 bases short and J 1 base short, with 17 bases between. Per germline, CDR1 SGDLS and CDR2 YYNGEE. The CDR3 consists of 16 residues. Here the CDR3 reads CASSSYPRQRNTEAFF. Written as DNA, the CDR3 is TGTGCCAGCAGCTCTTATCCCCGACAAAGGAACACTGAAGCTTTCTTT.

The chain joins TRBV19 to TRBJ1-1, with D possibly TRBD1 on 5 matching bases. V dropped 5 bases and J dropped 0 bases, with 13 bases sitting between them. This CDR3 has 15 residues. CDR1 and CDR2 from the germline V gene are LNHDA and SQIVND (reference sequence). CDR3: CASSPRQLVNTEAFF. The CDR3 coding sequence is TGTGCCAGTAGTCCACGACAGTTAGTGAACACTGAAGCTTTCTTT.

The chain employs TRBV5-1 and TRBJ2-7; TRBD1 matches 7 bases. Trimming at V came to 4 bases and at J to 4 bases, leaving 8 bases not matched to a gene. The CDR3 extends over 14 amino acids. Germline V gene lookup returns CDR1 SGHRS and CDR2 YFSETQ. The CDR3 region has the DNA TGCGCCAGCAGCAACGGACAGGCAGTATACGAGCAGTACTTC. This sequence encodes CASSNGQAVYEQYF.

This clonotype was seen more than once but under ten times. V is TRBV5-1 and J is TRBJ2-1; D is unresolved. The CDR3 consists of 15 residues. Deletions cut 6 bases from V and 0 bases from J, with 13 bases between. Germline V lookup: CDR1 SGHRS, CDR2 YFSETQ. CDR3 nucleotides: TGCGCCAGCAAAGGGTACTTAAGCTCCTACAATGAGCAGTTCTTC. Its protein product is CASKGYLSSYNEQFF.